The rows below give T cell receptor beta chains drawn from one sample of a study of blood T cell repertoires in COVID-19. The data were produced by immunoSEQ multiplex PCR, yet TCRdb's version contains in-frame clones alone and is incomplete. The sample lists 240,000 or so clones, 86% occurring once. Sequencing used PBMCs or T cells enriched from blood (not recorded which). These TCRs come from a woman between 45 and 65 years old who had recovered from COVID-19. CDR3s include the opening cysteine and the closing phenylalanine or tryptophan.

TRBJ2-1	TRBV3-1/TRBV3-2	CASSLRTGVNEQFF
TRBJ2-3	TRBV3-1/TRBV3-2	CASSPPAVLGTQYF
TRBJ2-2	TRBV6-4	CASSDSTGAGELFF
TRBJ1-2	TRBV6-5	CASIDTGGWGYTF
TRBJ1-5	TRBV4-1	CASSQGGQGITPQHF
TRBJ1-1	TRBV12-5	CASMRNTEAFF
TRBJ2-1	TRBV2	CASNSGRNVNEQFF
TRBJ2-7	TRBV7-8	CASSLMGSSYEQYF
TRBJ1-5	TRBV4-3	CASSQGTRQPQHF
TRBJ2-1	TRBV29-1	CSALGTFNNEQFF
TRBJ2-7	TRBV11-3	CASSLVQGSYEQYF
TRBJ2-7	TRBV30	CAWSVRTSGGLAEQYF
TRBJ2-5	TRBV6-1	CASSEAGFQETQYF
TRBJ2-7	TRBV29-1	CSVSRDYEQYF
TRBJ1-2	TRBV6-5	CASSPRQTLNYGYTF
TRBJ1-4	TRBV7-9	CASSLYGTGATNEKLFF
TRBJ2-7	TRBV7-2	CASSPRQGRVYEQYF
TRBJ2-7	TRBV6-5	CASRPAGGEPYEQYF
TRBJ2-1	TRBV7-9	CASSPGVARPGEQFF
TRBJ2-1	TRBV4-1	CASSQQEAGGEQFF
TRBJ1-1	TRBV29-1	CSGRQEIARTEAFF
TRBJ2-7	TRBV18	CASSPSVNSYEQYF
TRBJ2-3	TRBV13	CASARGGFIDTQYF
TRBJ1-6	TRBV7-9	CASSLALHRDSLLNSPLHF
TRBJ1-1	TRBV7-2	CASSRLGAGDTEAFF
TRBJ2-5	TRBV7-8	CASSPTSGGARETQYF
TRBJ1-1	TRBV6-2/TRBV6-3	CASSNKQGPATEAFF
TRBJ2-3	TRBV7-9	CASSRDKTTQYF
TRBJ1-1	TRBV11-2	CASSLNREAFF
TRBJ1-1	TRBV24-1	CATSDGGTGNTEAFF
TRBJ1-1	TRBV2	CASCRTGEPNTEAFF
TRBJ2-5	TRBV18	CASSQGLQETQYF
TRBJ2-7	TRBV9	CASSGDRGTGITSYEQYF
TRBJ2-7	TRBV28	CASSFSPGGTYEQYF
TRBJ2-5	TRBV7-9	CASSPPGTAQETQYF
TRBJ2-7	TRBV28	CASSSGTSGRLPYEQYF
TRBJ1-2	TRBV15	CATRAGEGIGGYTF
TRBJ2-1	TRBV11-2	CASRLPGTGHEQFF
TRBJ2-1	TRBV11-3	CASSSGVGNEQFF
TRBJ2-2	TRBV2	CASSPVSGELFF